This TCR beta chain was identified in a study of T cells in Graves' hyperthyroidism and ophthalmopathy (dated by TCRdb to about 2019). As for the study more broadly: A discovery cohort of approximately 100 patients, 43 with Graves' ophthalmopathy and fewer than 65 with stable Graves' hyperthyroidism, was used to find distinguishing TCR V-J signatures. The paper reports TCR Vbeta CDR3 sequencing of more than 120 peripheral blood samples: 40 to 45 ophthalmopathy, fewer than 85 hyperthyroidism and approximately 17 progressor patients. The study also compared thyroid tissue and blood T-cell repertoires from five or six Graves' hyperthyroidism patients. The roughly 100 discovery patients were randomly split 7:3 into training and test sets. Whether ophthalmopathy could be predicted prospectively was tested in an independent validation cohort made up of approximately 19 hyperthyroidism patients plus 17 patients who later progressed to ophthalmopathy. After blood sampling, hyperthyroidism patients were treated with methimazole at a starting dose of 30 mg daily, and ophthalmopathy patients were treated with high-dose intravenous methylprednisolone.

A patient counted as having stable Graves' hyperthyroidism if no progression to ophthalmopathy occurred over 18 months of follow-up. The hyperthyroidism patients were between 18 and 65 years old and newly diagnosed, with a disease duration of less than 2 months. Any patient with an uncontrolled infection, another autoimmune disease, pregnancy or lactation was excluded. Clinical symptoms, serum thyroxine and TRAb, thyroid ultrasound, and orbital computed tomography formed the basis for the diagnoses. Total RNA was extracted using Trizol reagent, and RNA quality was assessed on an Agilent 2100 Bioanalyzer. Amplification of TCR beta CDR3 regions was carried out from RNA transcripts. A first-round RT-PCR of the TCR CDR3 used the HTBI primer set with the Qiagen OneStep RT-PCR kit. A second multiplex PCR round built the libraries, followed by size selection and purification. Sequencing of the libraries was done on an Illumina HiSeq2000 using paired-end 100 bp reads. The authors processed their data as follows. Raw data were processed with SOAPnuke, discarding reads with adapters, uncalled bases, mean Phred below 15, or no exact constant-primer or identifier match. High-quality paired reads were merged using COPE v1.2.5, and each unique nucleotide sequence was defined as a clonotype. MiTCR v1.1 was used to align the clonotypes against IMGT TRBV, TRBD and TRBJ reference segments. The analysis included only V-J combinations with a frequency above 0.0001, which together covered 99% to 99.2% of the repertoires. A TCS score was defined as the ratio between F50 (clonal expansion) and ExV (chaos), using BLOSUM62-based TCRdist between CDR3 peptides within each V-J. Welch's t-statistics and random forest reduced some 510 V-J features to 10 to 15, which were used in a naive Bayes classifier (R e1071). TCRdb reran the public reads through fastp at Q25 and MiXCR, keeping productive beta chains. Identical CDR3 protein sequences are pooled into one entry, listed with their most common genes and DNA. These V and J calls are TCRdb output, not the study's own analysis. The sample data list under 700,000 distinct CDR3 sequences, and about 43% of these were observed just once. The ten largest clones capture just over 8% of the sample.

The study at large found these results: In validation, progression to ophthalmopathy was predicted by the model with 70.59% sensitivity and 72.22% specificity, a median of approximately 6.5 months before onset. Ophthalmopathy was separated from stable hyperthyroidism by a 13 V-J signature model, with about 88% sensitivity and approximately 81% specificity obtained in cross-validation and 80%/75% obtained in testing. No statistical method was used to set the sample size in advance, and investigators knew the group allocation. Blood samples also contained most of the expanded thyroid clonotypes (frequency above 0.001), which suggests that blood repertoires may reflect thyroid immune responses.

According to the germline V gene (reference sequence), CDR1 reads LNHNV and CDR2 reads YYDKDF. Unmatched junction bases come to 11, with V trimmed by 1 base and J by 7 bases. The CDR3 starts with the cysteine, ends with the phenylalanine, and has 17 residues. The entry retains the CDR3 DNA only, 51 bases that are in frame from base 1. This clonotype came up many times. The clone's antigen remains unknown. No base qualities exist here, and no much larger clone lies one base off it. The TCR comes from a woman aged 18-29 years with Graves' hyperthyroidism. Donor details come from another sample of the same person, matched by shared clones. Sample: peripheral blood or thyroid tissue (not recorded which). The rearrangement combines TRBV15 with TRBJ2-2; the junction holds 8 bases that match TRBD2. The CDR3 here reads CATSRAIRLARRGELFF. The nucleotide sequence is given as TGTGCCACCAGCAGAGCCATCAGACTAGCGAGACGCGGGGAGCTGTTTTTT.